Listed below are T cell receptor beta chains from one sample, sequenced in a study of post-analysis software for immune sequencing data. TCRdb used MiXCR to reprocess the PCR reads, holding one entry per CDR3 protein. The sample has fewer than 550,000 distinct CDR3 sequences, less than 40% seen once. Sequenced: blood. These receptors all stem from a girl aged 2-17 years with multiple sclerosis. CDR3s include the opening cysteine and the closing phenylalanine or tryptophan. Fields, in order: V gene, clone size, D gene, J gene, CDR3 protein, CDR3 DNA. D genes are given only for firm matches. Size tells how often a clone was seen (once, few, many) or the class of an expanded clone, and some rows leave it out.

V gene: TRBV7-3; clone size: few; D gene: -; J gene: TRBJ2-1; CDR3 protein: CASSLLRNHNEQFF; CDR3 DNA: TGTGCCAGCAGCTTATTGCGGAATCATAATGAGCAGTTCTTC
V gene: TRBV18; clone size: -; D gene: -; J gene: TRBJ2-3; CDR3 protein: CASSLNEGVTDTQYF; CDR3 DNA: TGTGCCAGCTCACTTAATGAGGGGGTAACAGATACGCAGTATTTT
V gene: TRBV5-1; clone size: few; D gene: -; J gene: TRBJ1-4; CDR3 protein: CASSLIGRTNEKLFF; CDR3 DNA: TGCGCCAGCAGCTTGATCGGGCGTACTAATGAAAAACTGTTTTTT
V gene: TRBV4-2; clone size: -; D gene: -; J gene: TRBJ1-1; CDR3 protein: CASSQETTATEAFF; CDR3 DNA: TGTGCCAGCAGCCAAGAAACCACAGCCACTGAAGCTTTCTTT
V gene: TRBV9; clone size: -; D gene: TRBD2; J gene: TRBJ2-1; CDR3 protein: CASTPLADHPYNEQFF; CDR3 DNA: TGTGCCAGCACCCCACTAGCGGACCACCCCTACAATGAGCAGTTCTTC
V gene: TRBV9; clone size: few; D gene: -; J gene: TRBJ1-2; CDR3 protein: CASSVGRTPYGYTF; CDR3 DNA: TGTGCCAGCAGCGTTGGACGGACGCCGTATGGCTACACCTTC
V gene: TRBV29-1; clone size: few; D gene: TRBD1; J gene: TRBJ2-1; CDR3 protein: CSVELQGPSYNEQFF; CDR3 DNA: TGCAGCGTCGAATTACAGGGGCCCTCCTACAATGAGCAGTTCTTC
V gene: TRBV7-9; clone size: -; D gene: -; J gene: TRBJ1-6; CDR3 protein: CASSRQDLNSPLHF; CDR3 DNA: TGTGCCAGCAGCCGACAGGACCTGAATTCACCCCTCCACTTT
V gene: TRBV29-1; clone size: -; D gene: -; J gene: TRBJ1-2; CDR3 protein: CSVGSARKNGYTF; CDR3 DNA: TGCAGCGTTGGTTCGGCAAGAAAGAATGGCTACACCTTC
V gene: TRBV6-1; clone size: few; D gene: -; J gene: TRBJ1-2; CDR3 protein: CATEGVNGYTF; CDR3 DNA: TGTGCCACAGAGGGCGTCAATGGCTACACCTTC
V gene: TRBV12-3/TRBV12-4; clone size: -; D gene: TRBD1; J gene: TRBJ2-7; CDR3 protein: CASSPGQGPQYEQYF; CDR3 DNA: TGTGCCAGCAGTCCGGGACAGGGGCCTCAATACGAGCAGTACTTC
V gene: TRBV5-6; clone size: few; D gene: -; J gene: TRBJ1-5; CDR3 protein: CASSFWGSIQPQHF; CDR3 DNA: TGTGCCAGCAGCTTCTGGGGGTCGATTCAGCCCCAGCATTTT
V gene: TRBV28; clone size: -; D gene: TRBD1; J gene: TRBJ2-3; CDR3 protein: CASSPPGQGKPKYF; CDR3 DNA: TGTGCCAGCAGTCCACCGGGACAGGGGAAACCCAAGTATTTT
V gene: TRBV4-1; clone size: -; D gene: TRBD2; J gene: TRBJ2-7; CDR3 protein: CASSQDYPMSRGDYEQYF; CDR3 DNA: TGCGCCAGCAGCCAAGATTACCCTATGTCGCGGGGGGACTACGAGCAGTACTTC
V gene: TRBV11-1; clone size: -; D gene: -; J gene: TRBJ1-2; CDR3 protein: CASSLEVDSVDGYTF; CDR3 DNA: TGTGCCAGCAGCTTAGAGGTGGACAGCGTCGATGGCTACACCTTC
V gene: TRBV5-8; clone size: -; D gene: -; J gene: TRBJ1-1; CDR3 protein: CASSLPYGGAPEAFF; CDR3 DNA: TGTGCCAGCAGCCTTCCCTATGGGGGAGCGCCTGAAGCTTTCTTT
V gene: TRBV3-1; clone size: -; D gene: TRBD2; J gene: TRBJ2-1; CDR3 protein: CASGGGLGINEQFF; CDR3 DNA: TGTGCCAGCGGAGGAGGACTAGGGATAAATGAGCAGTTCTTC
V gene: TRBV27; clone size: -; D gene: -; J gene: TRBJ2-2; CDR3 protein: CASFTQGGERTGELFF; CDR3 DNA: TGTGCCAGCTTCACTCAGGGGGGGGAGCGCACCGGGGAGCTGTTTTTT
V gene: TRBV20-1; clone size: many; D gene: TRBD2; J gene: TRBJ2-3; CDR3 protein: CSARDGGGADTQYF; CDR3 DNA: TGCAGTGCTAGAGATGGCGGGGGGGCAGATACGCAGTATTTT
V gene: TRBV12-3/TRBV12-4; clone size: few; D gene: TRBD2; J gene: TRBJ2-5; CDR3 protein: CASSRTSASGETQYF; CDR3 DNA: TGTGCCAGCAGCCGGACTAGCGCATCTGGGGAGACCCAGTACTTC
V gene: TRBV10-3; clone size: -; D gene: -; J gene: TRBJ2-7; CDR3 protein: CAISADTGGYEQYF; CDR3 DNA: TGTGCCATCAGTGCCGACACCGGAGGCTACGAGCAGTACTTC
V gene: TRBV4-1; clone size: few; D gene: TRBD2; J gene: TRBJ2-5; CDR3 protein: CASSQVAFASGGETQYF; CDR3 DNA: TGCGCCAGCAGCCAAGTGGCATTTGCTAGCGGGGGAGAGACCCAGTACTTC